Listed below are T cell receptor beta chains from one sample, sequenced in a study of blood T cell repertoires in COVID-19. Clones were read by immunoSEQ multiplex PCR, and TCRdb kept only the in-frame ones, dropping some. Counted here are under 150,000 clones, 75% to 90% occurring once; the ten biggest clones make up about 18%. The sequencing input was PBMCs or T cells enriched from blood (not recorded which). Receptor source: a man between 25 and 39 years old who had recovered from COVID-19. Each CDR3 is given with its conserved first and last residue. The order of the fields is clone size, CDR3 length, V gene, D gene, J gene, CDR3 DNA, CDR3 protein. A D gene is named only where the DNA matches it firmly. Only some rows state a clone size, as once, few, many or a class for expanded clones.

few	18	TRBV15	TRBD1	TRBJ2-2	TGTGCCACCAGCAGGGAGGCTAACACCGGGACAGGGGTGGTTGAGCTGTTTTTT	CATSREANTGTGVVELFF
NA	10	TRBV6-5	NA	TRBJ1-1	TGTGCCAGCGTTACATGGTGGGCTTTCTTT	CASVTWWAFF
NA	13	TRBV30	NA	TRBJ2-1	TGTGCCTGGAGTGCATCCAGCGCCTCCGAGCAGTTCTTC	CAWSASSASEQFF
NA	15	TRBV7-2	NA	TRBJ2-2	TGTGCCAGCAGAAAGACGCGGGCGAACACCGGGGAGCTGTTTTTT	CASRKTRANTGELFF
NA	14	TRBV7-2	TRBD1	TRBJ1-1	TGTGCCAGCAGCACCCGACAGGGAAGCACTGAAGCTTTCTTT	CASSTRQGSTEAFF
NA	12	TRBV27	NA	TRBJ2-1	TGTGCCAGCAGTTGGGGCCAGAATGAGCAGTTCTTC	CASSWGQNEQFF
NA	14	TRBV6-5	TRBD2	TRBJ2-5	TGTGCCAGCATCGGGGGGACCGGGTCAGAGACCCAGTACTTC	CASIGGTGSETQYF
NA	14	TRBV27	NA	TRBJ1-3	TGTGCCAGCAGTCTTCAGGGTTTTGGAAACACCATATATTTT	CASSLQGFGNTIYF
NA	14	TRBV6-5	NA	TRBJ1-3	TGTGCCAGCACCCCGAAGGGCGGCGGAGGGACCATATATTTT	CASTPKGGGGTIYF
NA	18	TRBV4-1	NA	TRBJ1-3	TGCGCCAGCAGCCAAGAAAATAGGGGCAGTAGCTCTGGAAACACCATATATTTT	CASSQENRGSSSGNTIYF
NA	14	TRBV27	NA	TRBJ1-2	TGTGCCAGCAGTTTACTGGGGCCTCGCTATGGCTACACCTTC	CASSLLGPRYGYTF